The next 29 T cell receptor beta chains were all read from a single sample in a study of blood T cell repertoires in COVID-19. Only in-frame clones appear in the TCRdb table, and some are missing; sequencing was by immunoSEQ multiplex PCR. The sample carries about 220,000 clones, 85% to 90% recorded once. Specimen: PBMCs or T cells enriched from blood (not recorded which). These receptors were taken from a woman in her late teens or twenties in a cohort exposed to, infected with or recovered from COVID-19 (not recorded which).

This clone was seen a single time. The J gene is TRBJ1-1, the V gene TRBV5-5; no clear D. There are 14 residues in the CDR3. Between the trimmed V and J ends, which lost 2 bases and 1 base, there was a span of 9 bases. Germline assignment: CDR1 SGHKS and CDR2 YYEKEE (reference sequence). CDR3 sequence: CASSLAERNTEAFF. CDR3 sequence (DNA): TGTGCCAGCAGCTTAGCTGAAAGGAACACTGAAGCTTTCTTT.

The chain is built from TRBV7-2 and TRBJ1-4; 8 bases fit TRBD1. The CDR3 loop spans 11 amino acids. With 4 bases clipped from V and 14 bases from J, the junction kept 3 bases outside the gene matches. Germline CDR1 and CDR2: SGHTA and FQGNSA. CDR3 residues: CASSYGQGLFF. CDR3 DNA: TGTGCCAGCAGCTACGGACAGGGTCTGTTTTTT.

Only one count was recorded for this clone. V and J are TRBV9 and TRBJ2-7; 7 bases are shared with TRBD1. Germline V lookup: CDR1 SGDLS, CDR2 YYNGEE. The CDR3 covers 20 residues. With 4 bases clipped from V and 1 base from J, the junction kept 23 bases outside the gene matches. Here the CDR3 DNA reads TGTGCCAGCAGCCCACAGCGACCCGGACAGGAAGGGCCTGAGTCCTACGAGCAGTACTTC. Translated: CASSPQRPGQEGPESYEQYF.

The V call is TRBV10-3, the J call TRBJ1-4, with 9 bases lining up with TRBD1. CDR1 is ENHRY, CDR2 SYGVKD, per germline. The CDR3 loop spans 13 amino acids. The J segment lost 7 bases and the V segment lost 10 bases, leaving 7 bases of the junction unmatched. CDR3 residues: CATSTGGTEKLFF. In nucleotides, the CDR3 is TGTGCCACTTCAACAGGGGGCACTGAAAAACTGTTTTTT.

The sample holds one count of this clone. The chain joins TRBV20-1 to TRBJ1-5; D not resolved. CDR3 size: 15 residues. Looked up from germline, CDR1 is DFQATT and CDR2 is SNEGSKA (reference sequence). With 3 bases removed from V and 0 bases from J, the gap between germline ends came to 12 bases. The CDR3 spells CSASGGLYSNQPQHF. The CDR3 nucleotides are TGCAGTGCTAGTGGAGGGCTCTATAGCAATCAGCCCCAGCATTTT.

The V and J genes are TRBV7-3 and TRBJ1-2; D gene unclear. The CDR3 has 15 residues. Germline CDR1 and CDR2: SGHTA and FQGTGA. Trimming took off 1 base at V and 8 bases at J, with 17 bases between the two ends. CDR3 amino acids: CASSLNGGSYSGYTF. In DNA, the CDR3 is TGTGCCAGCAGCTTAAACGGAGGGTCATATTCGGGCTACACCTTC.

J is TRBJ1-1 and V is TRBV2; D is possibly TRBD1 (5 bases). Trimming took 5 bases from V and 3 from J, leaving 13 bases between them. This CDR3 region has 14 residues. Germline CDR1 and CDR2: SNHLY and FYNNEI. Written as DNA, the CDR3 is TGTGCCAGCAGTATACTCGACAGTTACACTGAAGCTTTCTTT. Its protein is CASSILDSYTEAFF.

This chain connects TRBV5-1 to TRBJ2-7; 9 bases are a match to TRBD1. Germline CDR1 reads SGHRS; CDR2 reads YFSETQ. Losses at the gene ends were 4 bases for V and 0 bases for J; bases not matched to a gene: 11. This CDR3 region has 17 residues. The CDR3 spells CASSKGQGLPSSYEQYF. CDR3 DNA: TGCGCCAGCAGCAAAGGACAGGGGCTGCCGAGCTCCTACGAGCAGTACTTC.

This clone was seen a single time. The chain joins TRBV18 to TRBJ2-3; D possibly corresponds to TRBD1 (5 bases). V was trimmed by 8 bases and J by 0 bases, leaving 12 bases between them. This CDR3 is built from 14 residues. The V gene's germline CDR1 is KGHSH and CDR2 LQKENI. CDR3 coding DNA: TGTGCCAGCGGGAAAAGGGGCAGCACAGATACGCAGTATTTT. Its translation is CASGKRGSTDTQYF.

This chain connects TRBV19 to TRBJ2-7, with D unclear. Germline loops: CDR1 LNHDA, CDR2 SQIVND (reference sequence). The CDR3 loop spans 14 amino acids. Trimming stripped 4 bases from V and 1 base from J, with 11 bases between. This chain's CDR3 is CASSRAVSSYEQYF. CDR3 sequence (DNA): TGTGCCAGTAGTAGGGCAGTTTCTTCCTACGAGCAGTACTTC.

This chain connects TRBV6-1 to TRBJ1-2; D gene unclear. Germline V gene sequence: CDR1 MNHNS, CDR2 SASEGT. CDR3 length: 13 residues. V gave up 2 bases and J gave up 6 bases, with 10 bases separating them. CDR3 protein: CASSENSYHGYTF. In DNA, the CDR3 is TGTGCCAGCAGTGAAAACAGCTATCATGGCTACACCTTC.

The chain recombines TRBV4-1 with TRBJ1-6, with D maybe TRBD1 (5 bases). Per germline, CDR1 MGHRA and CDR2 YSYEKL. The CDR3 extends over 17 amino acids. Deletions cut 2 bases from V and 7 bases from J, with 18 bases between. CDR3 sequence reads: CASSQPPSFRQNSPLHF. CDR3 nucleotides: TGCGCCAGCAGCCAACCTCCATCGTTCAGACAGAATTCACCCCTCCACTTT.

The chain couples TRBV7-6 to TRBJ1-3, with 8 bases aligning to TRBD1. The germline CDR1 and CDR2 sequences are SGHVS and FNYEAQ. After removal of 5 bases from V and 3 bases from J, the junction contained 15 bases not matched to a gene. CDR3 length: 18 residues. The CDR3 nucleotides are TGTGCCAGCAGCGGGGATCCAGGGGGCGCAAGGTTTGGAAACACCATATATTTT. Its translation is CASSGDPGGARFGNTIYF.

This chain connects TRBV3-1 (or the pseudogene TRBV3-2) to TRBJ1-6, with D possibly being TRBD1 (6 bases). The CDR3 is 15 residues long. With 0 bases removed from V and 7 bases from J, the gap between germline ends came to 10 bases. The germline CDR1 and CDR2 sequences are LGHDT and YNNKEL (reference sequence). The CDR3, as DNA: TGTGCCAGCAGCCAAGATTTTCAGGGGAATTCACCCCTCCACTTT. This encodes CASSQDFQGNSPLHF.

The chain uses TRBV19 and TRBJ1-5; D unclear. CDR1 and CDR2 (germline): LNHDA, SQIVND (reference sequence). V was shortened by 10 bases and J by 0 bases, with 22 bases between the two germline ends. The CDR3 extends over 17 amino acids. The CDR3 coding sequence is TGTGCCATCAGTAGTATCCTAGGTGGGAGTAGCAATCAGCCCCAGCATTTT. Translation: CAISSILGGSSNQPQHF.

In this sample, this clone turned up once. The chain uses TRBV6-4 and TRBJ1-2; 7 positions match TRBD1. Germline loops: CDR1 MRHNA, CDR2 SNTAGT. Trimming cost V 4 bases and J 4 bases; bases outside gene matches: 3. This CDR3 spans 13 amino acids. The CDR3 bases are TGTGCCAGCAGTGCGAACAGGGGCTATGGCTACACCTTC. It specifies CASSANRGYGYTF.

This clone was recorded a few times. This chain connects TRBV7-8 to TRBJ2-7; D is unresolved. Looked up from germline, CDR1 is SGHVS and CDR2 is FQNEAQ. The CDR3 totals 13 residues. The V gene lost 5 bases and the J gene lost 3 bases, with 11 bases spanning the gap. CDR3: CASSLSPFYEQYF. CDR3 sequence (DNA): TGTGCCAGCAGCCTCTCTCCGTTCTACGAGCAGTACTTC.

This clone appeared once. In DNA, the CDR3 is TGTGCCAGCAGTTTGGTCCAGGGGGCGGACGAGCAGTACTTC. Amino acids: CASSLVQGADEQYF. The genes are TRBV28 and TRBJ2-7; TRBD1 aligns across 8 bases. CDR3 length equals 14 residues. The germline gives CDR1 MDHEN, CDR2 SYDVKM. V shed 3 bases, J shed 5 bases, and the junction held 6 bases outside the gene matches. The variable domain in full, completed from reference TRBV28 and TRBJ2-7, reads DVKVTQSSRYLVKRTGEKVFLECVQDMDHENMFWYRQDPGLGLRLIYFSYDVKMKEKGDIPEGYSVSREKKERFSLILESASTNQTSMYLCASSLVQGADEQYFGPGTRLTVT.

The chain uses TRBV7-9 and TRBJ2-1; D possibly corresponds to TRBD1 (6 bases). This CDR3 contains 17 residues. The V gene lost 4 bases and the J gene lost 9 bases, with 25 bases spanning the gap. The germline CDR1 and CDR2 sequences are SEHNR and FQNEAQ (reference sequence). The CDR3 sequence is CASSSPYRAHRFIEQFF. As DNA, the CDR3 is TGTGCCAGCAGCTCTCCCTACAGGGCTCATCGGTTTATTGAGCAGTTCTTC.

The J gene is TRBJ2-1, the V gene TRBV5-4, with TRBD2 identical over 15 bases. Trimming removed 3 bases from V and 3 bases from J; junction bases left unmatched: 4. CDR1 and CDR2 (germline): SGHNT, YYREEE (reference sequence). This CDR3 is 17 amino acids long. The CDR3 loop is CASSSRTSGGVYNEQFF. Written as DNA, the CDR3 is TGTGCCAGCAGCTCCAGGACTAGCGGGGGGGTCTACAATGAGCAGTTCTTC.

This clone was detected a few times. The chain links TRBV6-5 to TRBJ1-5, with TRBD1 matching over 7 bases. The germline gives CDR1 MNHEY, CDR2 SVGAGI. The CDR3 sequence is 15 residues long. The ends lost 7 bases at V and 0 bases at J; junction bases unmatched: 6. For the CDR3, the DNA is TGTGCCAGCAATGGACAGGCGGGTAGCAATCAGCCCCAGCATTTT. Protein sequence: CASNGQAGSNQPQHF.

This chain uses TRBV14 with TRBJ1-2, with a weak D call TRBD1 (5 bases). Germline lookup yields CDR1 SGHDN and CDR2 FVKESK. The V end lost 5 bases, the J end lost 5 bases, and 9 bases lay between the germline ends. CDR3 size: 12 residues. The CDR3 sequence is CASSTRVYGYTF. The CDR3 coding sequence is TGTGCCAGCAGCACCAGGGTTTATGGCTACACCTTC.

This chain links TRBV10-3 with TRBJ1-1, with 8 bases identical to TRBD1. In germline, CDR1 is ENHRY, CDR2 SYGVKD. The length of the CDR3 is 14 residues. V lost 4 bases to trimming and J lost 6 bases; unmatched junction nucleotides: 7. The CDR3 is CAISGARQGSEAFF. The CDR3 DNA reads as TGTGCCATCAGTGGGGCAAGACAGGGGTCTGAAGCTTTCTTT.

Notes on this clone: Different DNA sequences within this sample yield the same CDR3. The gene calls are TRBV7-3 and TRBJ1-1; D call uncertain. The CDR3 is 13 residues long. Germline CDR1 and CDR2: SGHTA and FQGTGA. The V end lost 0 bases, the J end lost 3 bases, and 5 bases lay between the germline ends. As DNA, the CDR3 is TGTGCCAGCAGCTTAACGCGGGACACTGAAGCTTTCTTT. Its translation: CASSLTRDTEAFF.

J is TRBJ1-4 and V is TRBV6-6, with 8 bases that match TRBD1. Germline CDR1 MNHNY, CDR2 SVGAGI (reference sequence). The CDR3 consists of 16 residues. Trimming at V came to 4 bases and at J to 4 bases, leaving 8 bases not matched to a gene. The CDR3: CASSSLQGDSNEKLFF. CDR3 nucleotides: TGTGCCAGCAGTTCCCTACAGGGGGATAGTAATGAAAAACTGTTTTTT.

V is TRBV4-1 and J is TRBJ1-1; 9 nucleotides agree with TRBD1. The ends lost 4 bases at V and 6 bases at J; junction bases unmatched: 6. Germline lookup yields CDR1 MGHRA and CDR2 YSYEKL. The CDR3 has 14 amino acids. For the CDR3, the DNA is TGCGCCAGCAGCCGGCTACAGGGGGCATCTGAAGCTTTCTTT. It is translated as CASSRLQGASEAFF.

The chain has TRBV7-9 and TRBJ2-7, with D possibly TRBD2 on 6 matching bases. Deletions cut 1 base from V and 0 bases from J, with 7 bases between. In germline, CDR1 is SEHNR, CDR2 FQNEAQ (reference sequence). The CDR3 has 14 residues. The CDR3 spells CASSLGGLSYEQYF. Written as DNA, the CDR3 is TGTGCCAGCAGCTTAGGGGGACTCTCCTACGAGCAGTACTTC.

In the case of this clone: The same CDR3 can be traced to other DNA sequences in this sample. This chain links TRBV29-1 with TRBJ2-1; a weak D match, TRBD1 (5 bases). Trimming cost V 4 bases and J 0 bases, with 13 bases left between them. The CDR3 spans 15 residues. Germline assignment: CDR1 SQVTM and CDR2 ANQGSEA. The CDR3 sequence is CSVGGSGSSYNEQFF. The CDR3 bases are TGCAGCGTTGGGGGCAGTGGAAGCTCCTACAATGAGCAGTTCTTC.

This clone appeared once. The chain couples TRBV10-2 to TRBJ2-7, with 7 positions matching TRBD2. The CDR3 is 14 amino acids. Germline CDR1 and CDR2: WSHSY and SAAADI. V shed 6 bases and J 6 bases; nucleotides not matched to a gene: 11. CDR3 amino acids: CASRQSGTLPEQYF. CDR3 nucleotides: TGCGCCAGCAGACAGAGCGGGACCCTCCCCGAGCAGTACTTC.